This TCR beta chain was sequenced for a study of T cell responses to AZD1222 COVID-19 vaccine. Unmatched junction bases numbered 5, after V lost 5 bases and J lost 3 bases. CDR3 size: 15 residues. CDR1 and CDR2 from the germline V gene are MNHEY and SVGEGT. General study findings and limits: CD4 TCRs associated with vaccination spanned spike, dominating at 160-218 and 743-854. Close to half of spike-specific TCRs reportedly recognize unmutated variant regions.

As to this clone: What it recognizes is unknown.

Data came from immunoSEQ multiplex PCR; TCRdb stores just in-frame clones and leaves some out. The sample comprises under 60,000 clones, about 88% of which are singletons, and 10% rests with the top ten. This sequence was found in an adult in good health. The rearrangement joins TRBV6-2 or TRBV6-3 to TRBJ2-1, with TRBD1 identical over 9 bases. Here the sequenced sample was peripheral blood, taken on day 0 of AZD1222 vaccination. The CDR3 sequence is CASSLQGAGYNEQFF. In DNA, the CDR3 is TGTGCCAGCAGTCTACAGGGGGCTGGCTACAATGAGCAGTTCTTC.